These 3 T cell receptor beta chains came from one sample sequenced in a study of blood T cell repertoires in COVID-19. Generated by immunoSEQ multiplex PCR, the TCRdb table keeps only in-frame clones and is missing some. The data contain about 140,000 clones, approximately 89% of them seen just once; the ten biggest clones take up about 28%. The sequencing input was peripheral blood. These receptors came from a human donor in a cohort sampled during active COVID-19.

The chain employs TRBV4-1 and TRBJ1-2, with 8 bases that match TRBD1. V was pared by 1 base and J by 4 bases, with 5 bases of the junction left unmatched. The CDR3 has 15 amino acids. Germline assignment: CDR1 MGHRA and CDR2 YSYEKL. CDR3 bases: TGCGCCAGCAGCCAAGCGCCAGGGGGCTCCTATGGCTACACCTTC. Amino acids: CASSQAPGGSYGYTF.

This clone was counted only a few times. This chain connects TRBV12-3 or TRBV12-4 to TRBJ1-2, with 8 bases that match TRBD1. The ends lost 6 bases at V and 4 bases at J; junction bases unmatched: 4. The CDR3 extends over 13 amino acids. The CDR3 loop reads CASSIGTGYGYTF. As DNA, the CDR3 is TGTGCCAGCAGCATCGGGACAGGCTATGGCTACACCTTC.

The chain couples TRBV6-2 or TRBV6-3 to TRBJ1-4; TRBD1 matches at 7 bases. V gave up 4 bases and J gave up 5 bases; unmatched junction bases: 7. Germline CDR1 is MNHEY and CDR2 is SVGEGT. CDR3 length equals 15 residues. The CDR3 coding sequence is TGTGCCAGCAGTTTCCGACAGGGTGGGAATGAAAAACTGTTTTTT. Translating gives CASSFRQGGNEKLFF.